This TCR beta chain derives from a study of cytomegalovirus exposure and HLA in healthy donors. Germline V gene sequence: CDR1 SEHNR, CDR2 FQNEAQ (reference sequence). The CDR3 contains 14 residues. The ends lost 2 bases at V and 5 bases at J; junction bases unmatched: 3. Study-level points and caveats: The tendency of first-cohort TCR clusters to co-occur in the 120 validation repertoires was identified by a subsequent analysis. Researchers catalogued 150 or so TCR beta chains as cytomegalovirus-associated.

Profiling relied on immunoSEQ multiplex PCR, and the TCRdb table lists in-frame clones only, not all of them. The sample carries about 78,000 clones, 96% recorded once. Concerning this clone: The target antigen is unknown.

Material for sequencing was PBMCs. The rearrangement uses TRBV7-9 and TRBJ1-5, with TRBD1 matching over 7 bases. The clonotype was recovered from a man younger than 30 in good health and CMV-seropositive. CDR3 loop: CASSLSTGDQPQHF. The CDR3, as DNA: TGTGCCAGCAGCTTATCTACAGGGGATCAGCCCCAGCATTTT. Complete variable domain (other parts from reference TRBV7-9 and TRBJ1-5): DTGVSQNPRHKITKRGQNVTFRCDPISEHNRLYWYRQTLGQGPEFLTYFQNEAQLEKSRLLSDRFSAERPKGSFSTLEIQRTEQGDSAMYLCASSLSTGDQPQHFGDGTRLSIL.